The 29 T cell receptor beta chains below come from one sample, sequenced in a study of blood T cell repertoires in COVID-19. Here immunoSEQ multiplex PCR was the method, and the copy in TCRdb shows in-frame clones only, minus some. The data contain hundreds of thousands of clones, nearly 90% of them seen just once; the ten biggest clones take up roughly 3%. The specimen was peripheral blood. The receptor set was obtained from a man between 18 and 35 years old with active or convalescent COVID-19.

V and J are TRBV18 and TRBJ1-2, with D perhaps matching TRBD1 (5 bases). With 2 bases removed from V and 7 bases from J, the gap between germline ends came to 14 bases. Per the germline V gene, CDR1 is KGHSH and CDR2 is LQKENI. The CDR3 consists of 14 residues. The CDR3 spells CASSPLEGSPGYTF. The CDR3 bases are TGTGCCAGCTCACCATTGGAGGGGTCCCCTGGCTACACCTTC.

This clone was picked up a small number of times. The chain carries TRBV5-1 and TRBJ1-1, with 11 bases lining up with TRBD1. This CDR3 is 15 amino acids long. CDR1 is SGHRS, CDR2 YFSETQ, per germline. After removal of 4 bases from V and 3 bases from J, the junction contained 5 bases not matched to a gene. The DNA of the CDR3 is TGCGCCAGCAGCGGACAGGGGGCAGGGCACACTGAAGCTTTCTTT. This translates into CASSGQGAGHTEAFF.

CDR3 region: CASSLAGESSHTF. The CDR3 DNA sequence: TGTGCCAGCAGTTTAGCGGGGGAGTCGTCACACACCTTC. V is TRBV28 and J is TRBJ1-2; a weak D match, TRBD1 (5 bases). The CDR3 length is 13 residues. From germline, CDR1 is MDHEN and CDR2 SYDVKM. With 2 bases removed from V and 12 bases from J, the gap between germline ends came to 16 bases.

The chain uses TRBV14 and TRBJ2-1; D may be TRBD2 (6 bases). Trimming took 1 base from V and 6 from J, leaving 13 bases between them. CDR3 size: 15 residues. Germline V lookup: CDR1 SGHDN, CDR2 FVKESK. This CDR3 reads CASSQVPSVGNEQFF. CDR3 sequence (DNA): TGTGCCAGCAGCCAAGTGCCTAGCGTGGGCAATGAGCAGTTCTTC.

This clone was observed a single time. The genes are TRBV7-6 and TRBJ1-2; no firm D call. The CDR3 sequence is 15 residues long. The V gene's germline CDR1 is SGHVS and CDR2 FNYEAQ. Trimming took 5 bases from V and 7 from J, leaving 20 bases between them. CDR3 nucleotide sequence: TGTGCCAGCAGCCCCGAGGGTAAGGGTATCGCTGGCTACACCTTC. Translation gives CASSPEGKGIAGYTF.

This chain joins TRBV28 and TRBJ2-6; D ambiguous. V was shortened by 6 bases and J by 0 bases, with 6 bases between the two germline ends. The CDR3 totals 14 residues. Germline CDR1 is MDHEN and CDR2 is SYDVKM. Written as DNA, the CDR3 is TGTGCCAGCAGGACACCCTCTGGGGCCAACGTCCTGACTTTC. It codes for CASRTPSGANVLTF.

This sequence joins TRBV5-8 and TRBJ1-2, with 8 bases that match TRBD1. After removal of 1 base from V and 7 bases from J, the junction contained 9 bases not matched to a gene. Germline-derived CDR1 and CDR2 are SGHTS and YDEGEE. CDR3 size: 15 residues. This CDR3 reads CASSLRDRLLGGYTF. The CDR3 DNA sequence: TGTGCCAGCAGCTTGCGGGACAGGCTCTTGGGTGGCTACACCTTC.

The genes are TRBV2 and TRBJ1-5; the match to TRBD1 covers 7 bases. CDR3 length: 16 residues. Germline V gives CDR1 SNHLY, CDR2 FYNNEI. J was trimmed by 3 bases and V by 3 bases; bases with no gene match: 8. CDR3 amino acids: CASSDPTGFDNQPQHF. DNA for the CDR3: TGTGCCAGCAGTGACCCGACAGGGTTCGACAATCAGCCCCAGCATTTT.

The V gene is TRBV9, the J gene TRBJ1-1; no reliable D call. The germline V gene has CDR1 SGDLS and CDR2 YYNGEE. With 4 bases removed from V and 1 base from J, the gap between germline ends came to 14 bases. This CDR3 is 15 amino acids long. The CDR3 is CASSIDGETNTEAFF. The CDR3 nucleotides are TGTGCCAGCAGCATAGATGGGGAGACGAACACTGAAGCTTTCTTT.

The chain joins TRBV28 to TRBJ2-1; D not resolved. CDR1 is MDHEN, CDR2 SYDVKM, per germline. Between the trimmed V and J ends, which lost 2 bases and 9 bases, there was a span of 8 bases. This CDR3 is 12 amino acids long. The CDR3 region is CASSLGRSEQFF. The CDR3 bases are TGTGCCAGCAGTTTAGGCCGGAGTGAGCAGTTCTTC.

The genes are TRBV18 and TRBJ2-1; 7 bases agree with TRBD2. V shed 2 bases, J shed 0 bases, and the junction held 7 bases outside the gene matches. CDR3 length equals 17 residues. Germline V gene lookup returns CDR1 KGHSH and CDR2 LQKENI. The CDR3 region is CASSPMSRGSSYNEQFF. In DNA form, the CDR3 reads TGTGCCAGCTCACCAATGTCGCGGGGGAGCTCCTACAATGAGCAGTTCTTC. The whole variable domain, remainder taken from reference TRBV18 and TRBJ2-1, is NAGVMQNPRHLVRRRGQEARLRCSPMKGHSHVYWYRQLPEEGLKFMVYLQKENIIDESGMPKERFSAEFPKEGPSILRIQQVVRGDSAAYFCASSPMSRGSSYNEQFFGPGTRLTVL.

The rearrangement links TRBV7-9 to TRBJ1-4; 8 bases fit TRBD1. The V gene end was trimmed by 5 bases and the J gene end by 8 bases; junction bases not matched to a gene: 7. Germline CDR1 and CDR2: SEHNR and FQNEAQ (reference sequence). There are 14 residues in the CDR3. In DNA, the CDR3 is TGTGCCAGCAGCCGACAGGGGATGGGGGAAAAACTGTTTTTT. It codes for CASSRQGMGEKLFF.

V gene TRBV7-8 combines with J gene TRBJ1-2; 8 nucleotides align to TRBD1. Germline CDR1 reads SGHVS; CDR2 reads FQNEAQ. The V gene end was trimmed by 3 bases and the J gene end by 3 bases; junction bases not matched to a gene: 6. CDR3 length: 15 residues. The chain's CDR3 is CASSLSDRAYYGYTF. In DNA form, the CDR3 reads TGTGCCAGCAGCTTGTCGGACAGGGCTTACTATGGCTACACCTTC. Supplemented by reference TRBV7-8 and TRBJ1-2, the full variable domain reads GAGVSQSPRYKVAKRGQDVALRCDPISGHVSLFWYQQALGQGPEFLTYFQNEAQLDKSGLPSDRFFAERPEGSVSTLKIQRTQQEDSAVYLCASSLSDRAYYGYTFGSGTRLTVV.

V usage is TRBV11-3 and J usage is TRBJ2-1; 16 bases map to TRBD2. Trimming took 5 bases from V and 8 from J; bases not matched to a gene: 3. There are 15 residues in the CDR3. Germline V gene data show CDR1 as SGHNT and CDR2 as YENEEA. In nucleotides, the CDR3 is TGTGCCAGCAGCCCCGGGACTAGCGGGGGGGATGAGCAGTTCTTC. This codes for CASSPGTSGGDEQFF.

The genes are TRBV11-1 and TRBJ1-2; 7 positions match TRBD1. This CDR3 has 15 residues. Trimming removed 1 base from V and 4 bases from J; junction bases left unmatched: 6. Germline values: CDR1 SGHAT, CDR2 FQDESV (reference sequence). CDR3 protein: CASSLDGAGGYGYTF. CDR3 DNA sequence: TGTGCCAGCAGCTTAGATGGAGCAGGGGGCTATGGCTACACCTTC.

The V and J genes are TRBV2 and TRBJ1-1; no clear D. V gave up 6 bases and J gave up 0 bases, with 8 bases separating them. The CDR3 has 13 residues. Germline V gene lookup returns CDR1 SNHLY and CDR2 FYNNEI. DNA for the CDR3: TGTGCCAGCAGCGCTACAGTGAACACTGAAGCTTTCTTT. This codes for CASSATVNTEAFF. Full variable domain (outside the CDR3, taken from reference TRBV2 and TRBJ1-1): EPEVTQTPSHQVTQMGQEVILRCVPISNHLYFYWYRQILGQKVEFLVSFYNNEISEKSEIFDDQFSVERPDGSNFTLKIRSTKLEDSAMYFCASSATVNTEAFFGQGTRLTVV.

The chain couples TRBV9 to TRBJ2-1; TRBD1 matches 9 bases. Trimming took 6 bases from V and 3 from J; bases not matched to a gene: 7. Looked up from germline, CDR1 is SGDLS and CDR2 is YYNGEE. The CDR3 runs to 15 residues. The CDR3 DNA follows: TGTGCCAGCACCGGAGGACAGGGGTTCTACAATGAGCAGTTCTTC. Translated: CASTGGQGFYNEQFF.

This rearrangement joins TRBV12-3 or TRBV12-4 to TRBJ1-2; a possible D gene is TRBD1 (5 bases). Trimming shortened V by 2 bases and J by 8 bases, and 9 bases separated the two germline ends. This CDR3 comprises 12 residues. CDR3 sequence reads: CASSLYQGGYTF. The CDR3 nucleotides read TGTGCCAGCAGTTTATACCAGGGCGGCTACACCTTC.

This clone was counted a few times. The V and J genes are TRBV4-1 and TRBJ2-2; D might be TRBD2 (6 bases). Per germline, CDR1 MGHRA and CDR2 YSYEKL. V was pared by 6 bases and J by 2 bases, with 10 bases between. The CDR3 runs 14 residues. The CDR3 sequence is CASSRTINTGELFF. CDR3 nucleotide sequence: TGCGCCAGCAGTCGGACTATAAACACCGGGGAGCTGTTTTTT.

This chain links TRBV7-3 with TRBJ2-1, with TRBD2 identical over 7 bases. V shed 5 bases and J 2 bases; nucleotides not matched to a gene: 3. Germline V CDR1 and CDR2: SGHTA, FQGTGA. The length of the CDR3 is 14 residues. In nucleotides, the CDR3 is TGTGCCAGCAGCCCGGGGACTACCTACAATGAGCAGTTCTTC. It encodes CASSPGTTYNEQFF.

V is TRBV19 and J is TRBJ2-7; 7 positions match TRBD2. The CDR3 is 13 residues long. J gave up 3 bases and V 3 bases, and 2 bases lay outside the gene matches. The germline CDR1 and CDR2 sequences are LNHDA and SQIVND (reference sequence). The CDR3 spells CASSMREFYEQYF. CDR3 nucleotide sequence: TGTGCCAGTAGTATGCGGGAGTTCTACGAGCAGTACTTC.

The chain couples TRBV11-1 to TRBJ2-3; D is perhaps TRBD2 (7 bases). Looked up from germline, CDR1 is SGHAT and CDR2 is FQDESV (reference sequence). The CDR3 runs 16 residues. V lost 5 bases to trimming and J lost 2 bases, with 17 bases between them. The CDR3 region has the DNA TGTGCCAGCAGCCGTGAGGGGGGGATAACCACAGATACGCAGTATTTT. It encodes CASSREGGITTDTQYF.

The chain is built from TRBV19 and TRBJ2-1; no definite D call. The CDR3 spans 15 residues. V was cut by 6 bases and J by 4 bases, with 16 bases left in between. From germline, CDR1 is LNHDA and CDR2 SQIVND (reference sequence). CDR3 protein: CASRTSLTDYNEQFF. The DNA of the CDR3 is TGTGCCAGTAGGACAAGCCTAACCGATTACAATGAGCAGTTCTTC.

The gene calls are TRBV12-3 or TRBV12-4 and TRBJ2-7; D is possibly TRBD2 (6 bases). CDR3 length: 13 residues. Trimming removed 8 bases at V and 3 bases at J, with 14 bases between. CDR3 DNA sequence: TGTGCCAGCCGACGGGAGAGGGACTACGAGCAGTACTTC. Protein: CASRRERDYEQYF.

The V gene is TRBV5-1, the J gene TRBJ2-1; 12 bases fit TRBD2. The CDR3 length is 17 residues. Germline assignment: CDR1 SGHRS and CDR2 YFSETQ. V shed 4 bases and J 7 bases; nucleotides not matched to a gene: 12. The CDR3 loop reads CASSQILAGGPRNEQFF. The DNA for the CDR3 is TGCGCCAGCAGCCAGATACTAGCGGGAGGCCCGAGGAATGAGCAGTTCTTC.

The J gene is TRBJ1-6, the V gene TRBV19; TRBD1 aligns across 10 bases. The CDR3 is made up of 14 amino acids. The germline V gene has CDR1 LNHDA and CDR2 SQIVND (reference sequence). V lost 6 bases and J lost 10; bases outside the gene matches: 6. In DNA, the CDR3 is TGTGCCAGTAGCAGCGGGACAGGGGAATCACCCCTCCACTTT. Its protein is CASSSGTGESPLHF.

The rearrangement joins TRBV5-1 to TRBJ2-3; the match to TRBD2 covers 10 bases. Losses at the gene ends were 2 bases for V and 7 bases for J; bases not matched to a gene: 25. CDR3 length equals 21 residues. Per the germline V gene, CDR1 is SGHRS and CDR2 is YFSETQ. The CDR3 coding sequence is TGCGCCAGCAGCTTAGGTCCGGGACAGATACCGGGACTAGCGAGTGGTAATACGCAGTATTTT. Protein product: CASSLGPGQIPGLASGNTQYF.

This clone was found once. The rearrangement joins TRBV9 to TRBJ1-2, with 7 bases aligning to TRBD1. CDR1 and CDR2 (germline): SGDLS, YYNGEE. J gave up 4 bases and V 4 bases, and 10 bases lay outside the gene matches. CDR3 length: 15 amino acids. In DNA, the CDR3 is TGTGCCAGCAGCCCGGGGGACAGTACCCTCTATGGCTACACCTTC. This translates into CASSPGDSTLYGYTF.

The CDR3 loop reads CASSQVGARNSPLHF. CDR3 in DNA: TGTGCCAGCAGCCAAGTTGGGGCTAGAAATTCACCCCTCCACTTT. The V call is TRBV14, the J call TRBJ1-6; tentatively, D is TRBD1 (5 bases). V was pared by 1 base and J by 7 bases, with 11 bases between. The CDR3 has 15 residues. Germline V CDR1 and CDR2: SGHDN, FVKESK.